The T cell receptor beta chain under discussion was sequenced for a study of tumor T cells in aggressive B-cell lymphoma. This clone was seen a handful of times. Germline loops: CDR1 SGHRS, CDR2 YFSETQ. Losses at the gene ends were 0 bases for V and 8 bases for J; bases not matched to a gene: 8. The CDR3 is made up of 15 amino acids. The assay was immunoSEQ multiplex PCR, and TCRdb's table has in-frame clones only and misses some. The sample contains roughly 3,000 clones, 85% of which appear only once. The chain couples TRBV5-1 to TRBJ1-2, with 9 bases matching TRBD1. The sequence derives from an adult with diffuse large B cell lymphoma. Some clones in this sample may be carry-over from other donors' samples. Sequencing was performed on tumor tissue. The CDR3 coding sequence is TGCGCCAGCAGCTTGGATGGACAGGGGTTGGGAGGCTACACCTTC. Translated: CASSLDGQGLGGYTF.